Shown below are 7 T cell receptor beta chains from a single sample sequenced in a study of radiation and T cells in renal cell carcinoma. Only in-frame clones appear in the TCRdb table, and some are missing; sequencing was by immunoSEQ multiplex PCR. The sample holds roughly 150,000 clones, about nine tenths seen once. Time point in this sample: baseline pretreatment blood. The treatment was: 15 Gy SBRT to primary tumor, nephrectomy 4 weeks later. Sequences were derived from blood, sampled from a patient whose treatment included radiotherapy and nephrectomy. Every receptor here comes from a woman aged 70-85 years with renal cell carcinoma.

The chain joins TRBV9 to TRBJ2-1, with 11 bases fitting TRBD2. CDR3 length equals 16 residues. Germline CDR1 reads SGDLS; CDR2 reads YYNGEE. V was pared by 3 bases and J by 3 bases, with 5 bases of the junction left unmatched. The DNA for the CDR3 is TGTGCCAGCAGCGCCGAACTAGCGGGGGACTACAATGAGCAGTTCTTC. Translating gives CASSAELAGDYNEQFF.

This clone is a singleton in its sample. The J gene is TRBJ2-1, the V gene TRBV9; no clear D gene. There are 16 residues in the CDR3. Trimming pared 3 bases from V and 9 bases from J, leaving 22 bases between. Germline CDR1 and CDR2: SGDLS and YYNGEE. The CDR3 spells CASSAGDGFWVGEQFF. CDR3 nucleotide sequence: TGTGCCAGCAGCGCCGGAGACGGATTCTGGGTTGGTGAGCAGTTCTTC.

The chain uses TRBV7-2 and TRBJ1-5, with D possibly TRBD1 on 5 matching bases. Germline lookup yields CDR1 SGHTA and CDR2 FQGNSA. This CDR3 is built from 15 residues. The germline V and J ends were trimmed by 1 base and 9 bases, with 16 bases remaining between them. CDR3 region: CASSLGAEAGRPQHF. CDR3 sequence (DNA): TGTGCCAGCAGCTTAGGGGCAGAGGCGGGGCGGCCCCAGCATTTT.

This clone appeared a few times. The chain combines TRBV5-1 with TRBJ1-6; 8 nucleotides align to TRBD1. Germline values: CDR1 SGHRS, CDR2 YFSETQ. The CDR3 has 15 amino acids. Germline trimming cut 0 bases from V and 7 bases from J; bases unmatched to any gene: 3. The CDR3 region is CASSLGQGPNSPLHF. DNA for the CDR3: TGCGCCAGCAGCTTGGGACAGGGGCCGAATTCACCCCTCCACTTT.

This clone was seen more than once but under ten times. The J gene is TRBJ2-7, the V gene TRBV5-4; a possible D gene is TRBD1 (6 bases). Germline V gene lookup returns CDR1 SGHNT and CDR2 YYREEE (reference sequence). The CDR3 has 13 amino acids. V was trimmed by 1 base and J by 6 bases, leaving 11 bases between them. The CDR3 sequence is CASSLTGSGEQYF. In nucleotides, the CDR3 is TGTGCCAGCAGCTTGACAGGGTCGGGCGAGCAGTACTTC.

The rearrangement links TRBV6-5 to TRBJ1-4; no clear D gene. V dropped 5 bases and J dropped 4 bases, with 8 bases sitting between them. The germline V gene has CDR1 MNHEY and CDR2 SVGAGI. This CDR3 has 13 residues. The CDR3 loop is CASSEVFNEKLFF. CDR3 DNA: TGTGCCAGCAGTGAAGTATTTAATGAAAAACTGTTTTTT.

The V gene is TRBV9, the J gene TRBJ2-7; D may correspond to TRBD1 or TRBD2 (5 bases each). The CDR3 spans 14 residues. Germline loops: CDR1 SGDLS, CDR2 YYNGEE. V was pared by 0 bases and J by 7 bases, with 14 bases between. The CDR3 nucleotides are TGTGCCAGCAGCGTAGGGGACGGATTAGAGGAGCAGTACTTC. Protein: CASSVGDGLEEQYF.